This T cell receptor beta chain emerged from a study of shared clonotypes between healthy human individuals. It was CD45RO-negative cells, positively selected for CCR7, that made up naive CD8 cells, with terminally differentiated effector memory CD45RA+ cells excluded. TCRdb keeps only in-frame clones here, not all; method: immunoSEQ multiplex PCR. The table lists hundreds of thousands of clones, 98% of them singletons, with 0.3% in the top ten. The germline V and J ends were trimmed by 5 bases and 0 bases, with 11 bases remaining between them. Germline CDR1 MNHEY, CDR2 SMNVEV (reference sequence). The CDR3 extends over 14 amino acids.

The J gene is TRBJ2-7, the V gene TRBV27; D is uncertain. Sample: naive CD8+ T cells sorted from blood. This TCR derives from a young man in good health. The CDR3 nucleotides read TGTGCCAGCAGTCGCAGCAGGAGCTCCTACGAGCAGTACTTC. Protein: CASSRSRSSYEQYF.